These T cell receptor beta chains were read from a single sample in a study of cytotoxic CD8 clonotypes in ibrutinib-treated CLL. TCRdb's copy holds only in-frame clones and misses some; the assay was immunoSEQ multiplex PCR. This table has tens of thousands of clones, about 69% appearing once. The sequenced sample was PBMCs, obtained after 24 months of ibrutinib treatment. These receptors were obtained from a human donor with chronic lymphocytic leukemia. Each CDR3 is given with its conserved first and last residue. A D gene is named only where the DNA matches it firmly. The size field is filled for only some rows; it gives once, few, many or a size class.

j_call	clone_size	d_call	v_call	cdr3_aa	cdr3_nt
TRBJ2-3	-	TRBD2	TRBV12-5	CASGLAPILGGGTDTQYF	TGTGCTAGTGGTTTGGCCCCCATTTTGGGGGGGGGCACAGATACGCAGTATTTT
TRBJ2-7	-	-	TRBV7-3	CASSLNGGTTYEQYF	TGTGCCAGCAGCCTAAATGGGGGAACCACCTACGAGCAGTACTTC
TRBJ1-4	-	-	TRBV18	CASSLRFPSSVEKLFF	TGTGCCAGCTCACTTCGATTTCCGTCGTCCGTGGAAAAACTGTTTTTT
TRBJ2-1	-	-	TRBV7-6	CASSFPQRGDPGNEQFF	TGTGCCAGCAGCTTTCCTCAGAGGGGGGACCCAGGCAATGAGCAGTTCTTC
TRBJ1-2	-	-	TRBV27	CASSFQGYGYTF	TGTGCCAGCAGTTTCCAAGGGTATGGCTACACCTTC
TRBJ2-5	-	-	TRBV28	CASGGQEGRKTQYF	TGTGCCAGCGGTGGGCAGGAAGGCAGAAAGACCCAGTACTTC
TRBJ2-5	-	-	TRBV6-5	CASTRPGSQETQYF	TGTGCCAGCACCCGACCCGGGTCCCAAGAGACCCAGTACTTC
TRBJ2-7	few	-	TRBV5-1	CASSPSAGTLSDEQYF	TGCGCCAGCAGCCCTTCGGCCGGGACATTGTCTGACGAGCAGTACTTC
TRBJ2-1	-	TRBD2	TRBV27	CASSSSGSNEQFF	TGTGCCAGCAGTTCTAGCGGGAGCAATGAGCAGTTCTTC
TRBJ1-2	-	-	TRBV4-1	CASSQDTGQPGYTF	TGCGCCAGCAGCCAAGATACGGGGCAGCCTGGCTACACCTTC
TRBJ2-3	-	-	TRBV28	CASSFVAGTDTQYF	TGTGCCAGCAGTTTCGTAGCGGGCACAGATACGCAGTATTTT
TRBJ2-7	-	-	TRBV19	CASSIGLFYEQYF	TGTGCCAGTAGTATTGGTCTTTTCTACGAGCAGTACTTC
TRBJ2-7	-	TRBD2	TRBV9	CASSSSLSGSYEQYF	TGTGCCAGCAGCTCCTCCTTAAGCGGGAGCTACGAGCAGTACTTC
TRBJ1-2	-	TRBD1	TRBV2	CASIRTGDGYTF	TGTGCCAGCATTAGGACAGGAGATGGCTACACCTTC
TRBJ2-1	-	-	TRBV4-1	CASSQATPGRNEQFF	TGCGCCAGCAGCCAAGCGACCCCGGGGCGAAATGAGCAGTTCTTC
TRBJ2-1	-	TRBD2	TRBV13	CASSSPTRPGLAGVSSYNEQFF	TGTGCCAGCAGCTCTCCAACGAGGCCCGGACTAGCGGGGGTCAGCTCCTACAATGAGCAGTTCTTC
TRBJ2-5	few	-	TRBV6-6	CASSYGQVASLETQYF	TGTGCCAGCAGTTACGGCCAGGTCGCTTCCCTAGAGACCCAGTACTTC
TRBJ2-4	-	-	TRBV27	CASSNGPPGNIQYF	TGTGCCAGCAGCAACGGTCCACCTGGGAACATTCAGTACTTC
TRBJ2-7	-	TRBD1	TRBV2	CASRASSGQGREQYF	TGTGCCAGCAGGGCTTCTTCGGGACAGGGTCGCGAGCAGTACTTC
TRBJ2-7	few	-	TRBV4-2	CASSQNRVGFSYEQYF	TGTGCCAGCAGCCAAAACCGGGTTGGGTTCTCCTACGAGCAGTACTTC
TRBJ2-3	-	-	TRBV10-3	CAISDPGLYTDTQYF	TGTGCCATCAGTGACCCGGGACTGTACACAGATACGCAGTATTTT
TRBJ2-2	-	TRBD1	TRBV9	CASSTNRKGGDREDTGELFF	TGTGCCAGCAGCACCAACCGCAAGGGGGGGGACAGGGAAGACACCGGGGAGCTGTTTTTT
TRBJ2-3	few	TRBD2	TRBV6-5	CASSRTSLADTQYF	TGTGCCAGCAGCAGGACTAGCCTTGCAGATACGCAGTATTTT
TRBJ2-7	-	-	TRBV5-1	CASSSTENEQYF	TGCGCCAGCAGCTCGACAGAAAACGAGCAGTACTTC
TRBJ1-3	-	-	TRBV5-1	CASSSATGFSGNTIYF	TGCGCCAGCAGCTCCGCCACAGGGTTCTCTGGAAACACCATATATTTT
TRBJ1-2	few	TRBD1	TRBV27	CASSLRRDSGYTF	TGTGCCAGCAGTTTGCGCAGGGACAGTGGCTACACCTTC
TRBJ1-2	few	-	TRBV7-9	CASSFTDKINYGYTF	TGTGCCAGCAGCTTTACGGACAAAATTAACTATGGCTACACCTTC